What follows are 25 T cell receptor beta chains derived from one specimen sequenced in a study of T cell changes during pregnancy in multiple sclerosis. The assay was immunoSEQ multiplex PCR, and TCRdb's table has in-frame clones only and misses some. In the table there are around 75,000 clones, roughly nine tenths of which are singletons. Sequenced here: CD4+ T cells from peripheral blood mononuclear cells, sampled in the third trimester of pregnancy. Receptor source: a female donor in good health, enrolled as a control in a pregnancy study.

V and J are TRBV30 and TRBJ2-3; D perhaps matches TRBD1 (5 bases). V lost 3 bases and J 0 bases, leaving 7 bases between the germline ends. The CDR3 extends over 13 amino acids. The germline CDR1 and CDR2 sequences are GTSNPN and SVGIG (reference sequence). CDR3 DNA: TGTGCCTGGAGACAGGCTAGCACAGATACGCAGTATTTT. It codes for CAWRQASTDTQYF.

This clone was seen more than once but under ten times. The genes are TRBV7-9 and TRBJ1-4; 7 bases fit TRBD1. This CDR3 has 18 amino acids. Losses at the gene ends were 3 bases for V and 6 bases for J; bases not matched to a gene: 16. Germline V gives CDR1 SEHNR, CDR2 FQNEAQ (reference sequence). The CDR3 protein is CASSFRGPRGKSDEKLFF. The CDR3 nucleotides are TGTGCCAGCAGCTTTAGGGGACCCAGGGGGAAGTCTGATGAAAAACTGTTTTTT.

The chain links TRBV4-1 to TRBJ1-6; TRBD1 matches at 8 bases. The germline gives CDR1 MGHRA, CDR2 YSYEKL. V lost 0 bases to trimming and J lost 9 bases; unmatched junction nucleotides: 4. The CDR3 covers 15 residues. CDR3 DNA: TGCGCCAGCAGCCAAGAAGGACAGGGAGTTTCACCCCTCCACTTT. Translated, it gives CASSQEGQGVSPLHF.

V and J are TRBV7-2 and TRBJ1-6, with D possibly matching TRBD1 (5 bases). Trimming removed 1 base from V and 7 bases from J, with 11 bases in between. The CDR3 is 15 amino acids. Germline loops: CDR1 SGHTA, CDR2 FQGNSA. CDR3 bases: TGTGCCAGCAGCTTAGACAGGTCGAAAAATTCACCCCTCCACTTT. It encodes CASSLDRSKNSPLHF. Based on the CDR3 plus reference TRBV7-2 and TRBJ1-6, the full variable domain is GAGVSQSPSNKVTEKGKDVELRCDPISGHTALYWYRQSLGQGLEFLIYFQGNSAPDKSGLPSDRFSAERTGGSVSTLTIQRTQQEDSAVYLCASSLDRSKNSPLHFGNGTRLTVT.

In its sample, this clone was seen a few times. CDR3 sequence (DNA): TGCGCCAGCAGCTTCCGACCCGGAGGGAACACTGAAGCTTTCTTT. This encodes CASSFRPGGNTEAFF. The chain links TRBV4-1 to TRBJ1-1; unclear D gene. Trimming stripped 5 bases from V and 1 base from J, with 14 bases between. CDR1 is MGHRA and CDR2 is YSYEKL in the germline V gene. The CDR3 length is 15 residues.

The V gene is TRBV7-4, the J gene TRBJ1-4, with a possible D match to TRBD1 (5 bases). Germline CDR1 SGHVT, CDR2 SQSDAQ. V was clipped by 3 bases and J by 6 bases, with 14 bases between them. The CDR3 spans 15 residues. The CDR3 DNA is TGTGCCAGCAGCTTCCAGGCAGGGTGGGATGAAAAACTGTTTTTT. Protein product: CASSFQAGWDEKLFF.

V gene TRBV5-5 combines with J gene TRBJ1-6; no clear D gene. Between the trimmed V and J ends, which lost 0 bases and 0 bases, there was a span of 7 bases. Germline V gene sequence: CDR1 SGHKS, CDR2 YYEKEE (reference sequence). The CDR3 runs to 16 residues. CDR3 protein: CASSLGLNSYNSPLHF. Written as DNA, the CDR3 is TGTGCCAGCAGCTTGGGGCTCAACTCCTATAATTCACCCCTCCACTTT.

The chain employs TRBV30 and TRBJ1-2; 7 positions agree with TRBD1. Germline values: CDR1 GTSNPN, CDR2 SVGIG (reference sequence). The CDR3 sequence is 13 residues long. V shed 8 bases, J shed 4 bases, and the junction held 10 bases outside the gene matches. In DNA form, the CDR3 reads TGTGCCACCACCAGGACAGGCGTCTATGGCTACACCTTC. It is translated as CATTRTGVYGYTF.

This chain uses TRBV19 with TRBJ1-4; 7 bases line up with TRBD1. Germline CDR1 reads LNHDA; CDR2 reads SQIVND (reference sequence). V was clipped by 7 bases and J by 12 bases; unmatched bases: 17. This CDR3 region has 15 residues. For the CDR3, the DNA is TGTGCCAGTACCGAAGGGGCCGACAGGGCCCGGGAACTGTTTTTT. Amino acids: CASTEGADRARELFF.

V and J are TRBV4-2 and TRBJ2-3; unclear D gene. The CDR3 runs to 13 residues. V lost 0 bases and J lost 8, with 9 bases in between. Germline loops: CDR1 LGHNA, CDR2 YNFKEQ. The CDR3 region is CASSQDLEVTQYF. The CDR3 bases are TGTGCCAGCAGCCAAGATCTAGAGGTTACGCAGTATTTT.

The chain has TRBV5-1 and TRBJ2-3, with D possibly TRBD1 on 5 matching bases. Germline CDR1 and CDR2: SGHRS and YFSETQ. The ends were cut back, 0 bases at V and 0 bases at J, with 8 bases in the middle. The CDR3 consists of 15 residues. The CDR3 nucleotides read TGCGCCAGCAGCTTGGAGGGGCACAGCACAGATACGCAGTATTTT. Translation: CASSLEGHSTDTQYF.

A remark on this clone: Other DNA variants within this sample encode the same CDR3. This chain connects TRBV7-8 to TRBJ1-1, with TRBD1 matching 7 bases. The J segment lost 2 bases and the V segment lost 3 bases, leaving 6 bases of the junction unmatched. CDR1 SGHVS and CDR2 FQNEAQ come from the germline V gene. The CDR3 is 15 amino acids. CDR3 in DNA: TGTGCCAGCAGCTTTACCCGACAGGGTAACACTGAAGCTTTCTTT. This codes for CASSFTRQGNTEAFF.

The chain has TRBV30 and TRBJ2-1; perhaps TRBD2 as D (6 bases). Germline V gene sequence: CDR1 GTSNPN, CDR2 SVGIG (reference sequence). This CDR3 region has 16 residues. The V gene lost 0 bases and the J gene lost 3 bases, with 15 bases spanning the gap. The CDR3 nucleotides are TGTGCCTGGAGTGTGGGCGGGAATCAACTCTACAATGAGCAGTTCTTC. Its protein is CAWSVGGNQLYNEQFF.

The chain joins TRBV5-6 to TRBJ1-2; 9 positions agree with TRBD1. This CDR3 has 16 amino acids. Germline V gene data show CDR1 as SGHDT and CDR2 as YYEEEE. V trimming: 4 bases; J trimming: 2 bases; junction bases outside the gene matches: 9. The CDR3 nucleotides are TGTGCCAGCAGCCCCCGGGACAGGGCTACAAACTATGGCTACACCTTC. This translates into CASSPRDRATNYGYTF.

The chain employs TRBV4-2 and TRBJ2-7; the match to TRBD2 covers 10 bases. After removal of 3 bases from V and 3 bases from J, the junction contained 5 bases not matched to a gene. This CDR3 has 15 residues. Germline CDR1 reads LGHNA; CDR2 reads YNFKEQ. The CDR3 nucleotides read TGTGCCAGCAGCCAGCGTACTAGCGGGGACTACGAGCAGTACTTC. It encodes CASSQRTSGDYEQYF.

The chain recombines TRBV30 with TRBJ2-5; 8 bases fit TRBD1. Germline loops: CDR1 GTSNPN, CDR2 SVGIG (reference sequence). V shed 7 bases and J 2 bases; nucleotides not matched to a gene: 12. This CDR3 contains 15 residues. CDR3 sequence (DNA): TGTGCCTATAAGCTGGGACAGGAGATTCAAGAGACCCAGTACTTC. This encodes CAYKLGQEIQETQYF.

This chain links TRBV30 with TRBJ2-7; 11 bases line up with TRBD2. CDR1 and CDR2 (germline): GTSNPN, SVGIG (reference sequence). This CDR3 is built from 13 residues. The junction had 6 bases not matched to a gene; V was cut back by 5 bases and J by 6 bases. The CDR3, as DNA: TGTGCCTGGGTTAGCGGGGGGGCCCGCGAGCAGTACTTC. Its translation: CAWVSGGAREQYF.

V and J are TRBV6-5 and TRBJ1-1, with a weak D call TRBD1 (5 bases). The CDR3 runs to 14 residues. The germline V gene has CDR1 MNHEY and CDR2 SVGAGI. Trimming shortened V by 7 bases and J by 2 bases, and 14 bases separated the two germline ends. Here the CDR3 DNA reads TGTGCCAGCACGGGGGGTAAGGGCAACACTGAAGCTTTCTTT. This translates into CASTGGKGNTEAFF.

The DNA for the CDR3 is TGTGCCAGCAGGGCAGAACATAGCAATCAGCCCCAGCATTTT. Amino acids: CASRAEHSNQPQHF. The chain joins TRBV6-1 to TRBJ1-5; unclear D gene. This CDR3 comprises 14 residues. Germline V gene sequence: CDR1 MNHNS, CDR2 SASEGT. Trimming stripped 6 bases from V and 0 bases from J, with 9 bases between.

The V and J genes are TRBV13 and TRBJ2-2, with TRBD2 matching over 9 bases. Losses at the gene ends were 3 bases for V and 5 bases for J; bases not matched to a gene: 4. CDR3 length: 15 residues. From germline, CDR1 is PRHDT and CDR2 FYEKMQ (reference sequence). CDR3 nucleotides: TGTGCCAGCAGCTTTGGGAGCGGGGGGACCGGGGAGCTGTTTTTT. Its protein product is CASSFGSGGTGELFF. Full variable domain (remainder filled in from reference TRBV13 and TRBJ2-2): AAGVIQSPRHLIKEKRETATLKCYPIPRHDTVYWYQQGPGQDPQFLISFYEKMQSDKGSIPDRFSAQQFSDYHSELNMSSLELGDSALYFCASSFGSGGTGELFFGEGSRLTVL.

This chain joins TRBV7-2 and TRBJ1-2, with TRBD1 matching over 7 bases. CDR1 and CDR2 from the germline V gene are SGHTA and FQGNSA. V was clipped by 5 bases and J by 6 bases; unmatched bases: 6. The CDR3 covers 13 residues. CDR3 nucleotide sequence: TGTGCCAGCAGCGGACGACAGGGCCATGGCTACACCTTC. Translation: CASSGRQGHGYTF. The full variable domain, rest sourced from reference TRBV7-2 and TRBJ1-2, is GAGVSQSPSNKVTEKGKDVELRCDPISGHTALYWYRQSLGQGLEFLIYFQGNSAPDKSGLPSDRFSAERTGGSVSTLTIQRTQQEDSAVYLCASSGRQGHGYTFGSGTRLTVV.

This clone was seen a handful of times. This rearrangement joins TRBV29-1 to TRBJ1-5; 9 bases align to TRBD1. V was pared by 4 bases and J by 2 bases, with 6 bases of the junction left unmatched. The CDR3 runs 15 residues. CDR1 and CDR2 (germline): SQVTM, ANQGSEA. CDR3 region: CSVATGGFGNQPQHF. The CDR3 DNA follows: TGCAGCGTTGCTACAGGGGGCTTTGGCAATCAGCCCCAGCATTTT.

V and J are TRBV6-6 and TRBJ2-7; TRBD1 agrees at 9 bases. Germline V CDR1 and CDR2: MNHNY, SVGAGI (reference sequence). This CDR3 region has 15 residues. Unmatched junction bases numbered 9, after V lost 2 bases and J lost 7 bases. The CDR3 loop reads CASSYPGTGSLEQYF. The DNA for the CDR3 is TGTGCCAGCAGTTACCCCGGGACAGGGTCTCTTGAGCAGTACTTC.

This clone was found once. The genes are TRBV25-1 and TRBJ2-4; tentatively, D is TRBD1 (6 bases). This CDR3 has 15 residues. The V and J ends lost 2 bases and 6 bases respectively, with 14 bases between them. Germline loops: CDR1 MGHDK, CDR2 SYGVNS. DNA of the CDR3: TGTGCCAGCAGTGAAGGAGCAGGGGTCAGAAACATTCAGTACTTC. Translation: CASSEGAGVRNIQYF. The complete variable domain, with remaining parts taken from reference TRBV25-1 and TRBJ2-4, reads EADIYQTPRYLVIGTGKKITLECSQTMGHDKMYWYQQDPGMELHLIHYSYGVNSTEKGDLSSESTVSRIRTEHFPLTLESARPSHTSQYLCASSEGAGVRNIQYFGAGTRLSVL.

The chain employs TRBV18 and TRBJ2-1; D possibly corresponds to TRBD1 (6 bases). Germline CDR1 is KGHSH and CDR2 is LQKENI. Between the trimmed V and J ends, which lost 4 bases and 0 bases, there was a span of 13 bases. The CDR3 is 16 residues long. Here the CDR3 reads CASSRDRLSSYNEQFF. DNA for the CDR3: TGTGCCAGCTCACGCGACAGGTTAAGCTCCTACAATGAGCAGTTCTTC.